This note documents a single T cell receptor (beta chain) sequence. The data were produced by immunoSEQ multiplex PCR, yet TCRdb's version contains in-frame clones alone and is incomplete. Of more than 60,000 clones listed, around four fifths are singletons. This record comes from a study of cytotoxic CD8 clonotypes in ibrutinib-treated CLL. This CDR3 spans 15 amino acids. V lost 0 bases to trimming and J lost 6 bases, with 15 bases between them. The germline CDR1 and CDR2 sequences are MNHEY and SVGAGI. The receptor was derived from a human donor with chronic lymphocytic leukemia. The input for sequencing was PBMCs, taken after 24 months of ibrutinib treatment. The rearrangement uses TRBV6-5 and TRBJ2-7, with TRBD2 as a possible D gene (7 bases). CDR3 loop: CASSYSAGAPLEQYF. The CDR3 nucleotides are TGTGCCAGCAGTTACTCGGCGGGGGCCCCCCTCGAGCAGTACTTC.